This TCR beta chain was documented in a study of graft-versus-host responses after intestinal transplantation. On the study more broadly: Each patient got anti-thymocyte globulin induction, then tacrolimus and steroids for approximately three years.

Sequenced by immunoSEQ multiplex PCR; TCRdb stores in-frame clones only, minus some. This table has 85,000 to 90,000 clones, just under 95% appearing once. J was trimmed by 4 bases and V by 6 bases; bases with no gene match: 5. The CDR3 has 13 residues. CDR1 MNHEY and CDR2 SMNVEV come from the germline V gene (reference sequence). Remarks on this clone: What it recognizes is unknown.

The chain combines TRBV27 with TRBJ2-7; 8 bases map to TRBD2. Source: unstimulated CD4+ T cells sorted from spleen or lymph node cells, taken before intestinal transplant. This TCR was recovered from a human donor who received an intestinal transplant. CDR3 protein: CASRRTSSYEQYF. The CDR3 DNA is TGTGCCAGCAGAAGGACTAGCAGTTACGAGCAGTACTTC.